Below are 29 T cell receptor beta chains sequenced from a single sample in a study of shared clonotypes between healthy human individuals. Sequencing used immunoSEQ multiplex PCR; TCRdb keeps in-frame clones, though not all of them. This table holds a few million clones, approximately 94% found once. The sample taken for sequencing was naive CD4+ T cells sorted from blood. Subset here: CD45RA+ positively selected. The receptors stem from a man between 18 and 29 years old in good health.

This chain joins TRBV6-1 and TRBJ1-4, with no clear D. Trimming took 2 bases from V and 10 from J, leaving 29 bases between them. This CDR3 has 19 amino acids. The germline CDR1 and CDR2 sequences are MNHNS and SASEGT. The CDR3 nucleotides are TGTGCCAGCAGTGAAATCGGAGGATATAATGAATTAAGAGGCGGAAAACTGTTTTTT. Amino acids: CASSEIGGYNELRGGKLFF.

The chain uses TRBV29-1 and TRBJ2-5; the D gene is possibly TRBD2 (5 bases). This CDR3 contains 13 residues. Trimming removed 0 bases at V and 7 bases at J, with 12 bases between. The germline gives CDR1 SQVTM, CDR2 ANQGSEA. CDR3 sequence (DNA): TGCAGCGTTGAAGAAGGAGGTTCTGGGACCCAGTACTTC. Protein: CSVEEGGSGTQYF.

The chain joins TRBV6-1 to TRBJ1-1; no clear D gene. V was cut by 2 bases and J by 2 bases, with 6 bases left in between. Germline CDR1 MNHNS, CDR2 SASEGT. The CDR3 covers 13 residues. The CDR3 DNA reads as TGTGCCAGCAGTGAAATCGGAAACACTGAAGCTTTCTTT. It specifies CASSEIGNTEAFF.

The chain joins TRBV25-1 to TRBJ2-5; tentatively, D is TRBD2 (6 bases). Per the germline V gene, CDR1 is MGHDK and CDR2 is SYGVNS. Between the trimmed V and J ends, which lost 2 bases and 1 base, there was a span of 11 bases. There are 15 residues in the CDR3. CDR3 residues: CASSEAGQPQETQYF. For the CDR3, the DNA is TGTGCCAGCAGTGAAGCGGGGCAACCCCAAGAGACCCAGTACTTC.

In DNA form, the CDR3 reads TGCGCCAGCAGCTTGGGTGGCCTGGGGAATGAGCAGTTCTTC. This sequence encodes CASSLGGLGNEQFF. The chain couples TRBV5-1 to TRBJ2-1; D unclear. Trimming cost V 0 bases and J 7 bases, with 11 bases left between them. Germline loops: CDR1 SGHRS, CDR2 YFSETQ. This CDR3 is 14 amino acids long.

V and J are TRBV7-2 and TRBJ2-2; a weak D match, TRBD2 (5 bases). Between the trimmed V and J ends, which lost 5 bases and 3 bases, there was a span of 10 bases. This CDR3 comprises 14 residues. CDR1 SGHTA and CDR2 FQGNSA come from the germline V gene. The CDR3 coding sequence is TGTGCCAGCAGCCCCACTAGGGACACCGGGGAGCTGTTTTTT. This sequence encodes CASSPTRDTGELFF.

The V and J genes are TRBV15 and TRBJ1-6; 8 bases align to TRBD1. Germline values: CDR1 LNHNV, CDR2 YYDKDF (reference sequence). After removal of 5 bases from V and 11 bases from J, the junction contained 2 bases not matched to a gene. There are 12 residues in the CDR3. Here the CDR3 reads CATSWGQAPLHF. The CDR3 DNA reads as TGTGCCACCAGCTGGGGACAGGCACCCCTCCACTTT. Full variable domain (remainder filled in from reference TRBV15 and TRBJ1-6): DAMVIQNPRYQVTQFGKPVTLSCSQTLNHNVMYWYQQKSSQAPKLLFHYYDKDFNNEADTPDNFQSRRPNTSFCFLDIRSPGLGDTAMYLCATSWGQAPLHFGNGTRLTVT.

To note about this clone: The same CDR3 also results from other DNA sequences found in this sample. This chain links TRBV5-1 with TRBJ2-3; either TRBD1 or TRBD2 may fit D (5 bases each). The CDR3 contains 16 residues. Trimming left V 0 bases short and J 0 bases short, with 11 bases between. Germline V gene lookup returns CDR1 SGHRS and CDR2 YFSETQ. CDR3 sequence (DNA): TGCGCCAGCAGCTTGGAGGGACCCCCTAGCACAGATACGCAGTATTTT. Translated, it gives CASSLEGPPSTDTQYF.

This chain joins TRBV28 and TRBJ1-1, with 7 positions matching TRBD1. Looked up from germline, CDR1 is MDHEN and CDR2 is SYDVKM. The CDR3 is made up of 15 amino acids. V gave up 5 bases and J gave up 5 bases; unmatched junction bases: 11. The CDR3: CASSVTGVQGTEAFF. The DNA for the CDR3 is TGTGCCAGCAGTGTAACAGGGGTTCAAGGTACTGAAGCTTTCTTT.

The chain joins TRBV28 to TRBJ1-4; D is uncertain. Germline V gene lookup returns CDR1 MDHEN and CDR2 SYDVKM. The CDR3 runs 11 residues. Between the trimmed V and J ends, which lost 8 bases and 5 bases, there was a span of 6 bases. The CDR3 DNA reads TGTGCCAGCGGGGAGAATGAAAAACTGTTTTTT. Translating gives CASGENEKLFF.

The chain employs TRBV5-4 and TRBJ2-7; TRBD1 agrees at 9 bases. There are 15 residues in the CDR3. The V gene end was trimmed by 4 bases and the J gene end by 0 bases; junction bases not matched to a gene: 5. Germline values: CDR1 SGHNT, CDR2 YYREEE (reference sequence). In nucleotides, the CDR3 is TGTGCCAGCAGCCCTACGGGACAGGGCTCCTACGAGCAGTACTTC. This codes for CASSPTGQGSYEQYF.

The chain has TRBV30 and TRBJ1-6; TRBD1 matches 9 bases. This CDR3 has 15 residues. V trimming: 0 bases; J trimming: 9 bases; junction bases outside the gene matches: 6. Germline values: CDR1 GTSNPN, CDR2 SVGIG (reference sequence). The CDR3 loop is CAWSVGDRGASPLHF. As DNA, the CDR3 is TGTGCCTGGAGTGTGGGTGACAGGGGGGCTTCACCCCTCCACTTT.

The rearrangement links TRBV30 to TRBJ2-3, with 7 nucleotides matching TRBD1. The trim removed 1 base at V and 5 bases at J, leaving 15 bases unmatched. CDR1 is GTSNPN and CDR2 is SVGIG in the germline V gene (reference sequence). The CDR3 is 17 amino acids. The CDR3 loop reads CAWSAPGVGAGGDTQYF. The CDR3 nucleotides are TGTGCCTGGAGTGCGCCAGGAGTGGGAGCAGGGGGAGATACGCAGTATTTT.

The gene calls are TRBV6-5 and TRBJ1-4; D perhaps matches TRBD1 (6 bases). Trimming took off 2 bases at V and 0 bases at J, with 7 bases between the two ends. The germline V gene has CDR1 MNHEY and CDR2 SVGAGI. The CDR3 length is 15 residues. CDR3 loop: CASSYGQTTNEKLFF. DNA of the CDR3: TGTGCCAGCAGTTACGGACAGACAACTAATGAAAAACTGTTTTTT.

V and J are TRBV2 and TRBJ2-3; D uncertain. This CDR3 is 14 amino acids long. Germline CDR1 reads SNHLY; CDR2 reads FYNNEI. With 6 bases removed from V and 0 bases from J, the gap between germline ends came to 10 bases. The CDR3 DNA sequence: TGTGCCAGCAGCTTCCGCCCTAGCACAGATACGCAGTATTTT. This gives the protein CASSFRPSTDTQYF.

The V gene is TRBV5-1, the J gene TRBJ2-5, with a weak D call TRBD1 (5 bases). Germline V gene lookup returns CDR1 SGHRS and CDR2 YFSETQ. This CDR3 comprises 15 residues. Trimming stripped 7 bases from V and 1 base from J, with 17 bases between. CDR3 in amino acids: CASYRSDPIQETQYF. CDR3 nucleotide sequence: TGCGCCAGCTACAGGTCAGATCCAATCCAAGAGACCCAGTACTTC.

V usage is TRBV5-1 and J usage is TRBJ2-1; 10 bases fit TRBD1. V was clipped by 6 bases and J by 8 bases; unmatched bases: 8. This CDR3 has 14 amino acids. Germline CDR1 and CDR2: SGHRS and YFSETQ. CDR3 sequence: CASTRGTGEYEQFF. CDR3 DNA sequence: TGCGCCAGCACCAGGGGGACAGGGGAATATGAGCAGTTCTTC.

Comment on this clone: In the same sample, other DNA sequences code for this CDR3. This chain uses TRBV19 with TRBJ1-6; TRBD1 matches at 9 bases. V lost 4 bases to trimming and J lost 6 bases; unmatched junction nucleotides: 1. CDR1 LNHDA and CDR2 SQIVND come from the germline V gene (reference sequence). The CDR3 consists of 14 residues. CDR3 nucleotides: TGTGCCAGTAGTAGACAGGGGGTTAATTCACCCCTCCACTTT. It yields the protein CASSRQGVNSPLHF.

V gene TRBV18 combines with J gene TRBJ1-4; D perhaps matches TRBD1 (5 bases). The CDR3 covers 15 residues. V was pared by 2 bases and J by 8 bases, with 15 bases between. Looked up from germline, CDR1 is KGHSH and CDR2 is LQKENI. The CDR3 sequence: CASSPSSGTWEKLFF. In DNA, the CDR3 is TGTGCCAGCTCACCATCCTCCGGGACTTGGGAAAAACTGTTTTTT.

V is TRBV18 and J is TRBJ2-5, with 8 bases fitting TRBD2. The V segment lost 0 bases and the J segment 5 bases; nucleotides outside the gene matches: 14. The germline gives CDR1 KGHSH, CDR2 LQKENI. The CDR3 sequence is 18 residues long. The CDR3 nucleotides are TGTGCCAGCTCACCACCTAGGAAGACTAGCGATGGTGAGGAGACCCAGTACTTC. It codes for CASSPPRKTSDGEETQYF. Using reference TRBV18 and TRBJ2-5 for the parts outside the CDR3, the full variable domain is NAGVMQNPRHLVRRRGQEARLRCSPMKGHSHVYWYRQLPEEGLKFMVYLQKENIIDESGMPKERFSAEFPKEGPSILRIQQVVRGDSAAYFCASSPPRKTSDGEETQYFGPGTRLLVL.

V usage is TRBV11-2 and J usage is TRBJ2-1, with 12 bases fitting TRBD2. Germline V gene lookup returns CDR1 SGHAT and CDR2 FQNNGV. The length of the CDR3 is 13 residues. With V trimmed by 8 bases and J by 9 bases, 5 bases remained unmatched. This chain's CDR3 is CASGLAGGFEQFF. The DNA of the CDR3 is TGTGCCAGCGGGCTAGCGGGAGGGTTTGAGCAGTTCTTC.

CDR3 amino acids: CASTVQGNINSPLHF. CDR3 coding DNA: TGTGCCAGCACAGTTCAGGGGAACATCAATTCACCCCTCCACTTT. The rearrangement links TRBV2 to TRBJ1-6, with D possibly TRBD1 on 6 matching bases. Looked up from germline, CDR1 is SNHLY and CDR2 is FYNNEI. The CDR3 loop spans 15 amino acids. Trimming took off 7 bases at V and 7 bases at J, with 17 bases between the two ends.

The chain joins TRBV10-1 to TRBJ2-1, with a possible D match to TRBD2 (6 bases). The CDR3 is 15 amino acids. CDR1 and CDR2 from the germline V gene are WNHNN and SYGVQD (reference sequence). V was clipped by 2 bases and J by 4 bases, with 12 bases between them. In DNA form, the CDR3 reads TGCGCCAGCAGTGAGACCGGGGGTCTATACAATGAGCAGTTCTTC. Protein product: CASSETGGLYNEQFF.

The chain employs TRBV6-6 and TRBJ2-4, with 9 bases that match TRBD1. Germline V gene sequence: CDR1 MNHNY, CDR2 SVGAGI (reference sequence). J lost 10 bases, V lost 8 bases, and 9 bases had no gene match. CDR3 length equals 13 residues. CDR3 protein: CASLQGAKAIQYF. CDR3 DNA: TGTGCCAGCCTACAGGGGGCTAAGGCGATTCAGTACTTC.

The chain uses TRBV5-1 and TRBJ2-4; no firm D call. CDR1 is SGHRS and CDR2 is YFSETQ in the germline V gene. The CDR3 has 15 amino acids. V lost 4 bases, J lost 8 bases, and 19 bases lay in between. As DNA, the CDR3 is TGCGCCAGCAGCCCTGGGCACAGCACTCGGGACATTCAGTACTTC. Its protein product is CASSPGHSTRDIQYF.

This rearrangement joins TRBV9 to TRBJ2-2, with a tentative D call TRBD1 (5 bases). The germline V gene encodes CDR1 SGDLS and CDR2 YYNGEE. CDR3 size: 15 residues. With 3 bases removed from V and 0 bases from J, the gap between germline ends came to 9 bases. The DNA for the CDR3 is TGTGCCAGCAGCGACCGGACATCGAACACCGGGGAGCTGTTTTTT. This translates into CASSDRTSNTGELFF.

V gene TRBV12-5 combines with J gene TRBJ2-7; D is undetermined. This CDR3 is built from 11 residues. The V and J ends lost 9 bases and 3 bases respectively, with 9 bases between them. Germline-derived CDR1 and CDR2 are LGHNT and FRNRAP. CDR3 amino acids: CASAGGYEQYF. Here the CDR3 DNA reads TGTGCTAGCGCCGGCGGCTACGAGCAGTACTTC.

The V gene is TRBV7-2, the J gene TRBJ2-1; D possibly corresponds to TRBD2 (5 bases). The CDR3 has 12 residues. V gave up 6 bases and J gave up 9 bases, with 12 bases separating them. Germline V lookup: CDR1 SGHTA, CDR2 FQGNSA. CDR3 in DNA: TGTGCCAGCAGGGACGGGGAACGTGAGCAGTTCTTC. It codes for CASRDGEREQFF.

About this clone: The sample contains more than one DNA sequence encoding this CDR3. The genes are TRBV10-3 and TRBJ1-4; possible D gene TRBD1, 6 bases. Trimming cost V 3 bases and J 5 bases, with 10 bases left between them. Germline V CDR1 and CDR2: ENHRY, SYGVKD. CDR3 length: 14 amino acids. The CDR3 DNA is TGTGCCATCAGTGAAGGGCAGGGGAATGAAAAACTGTTTTTT. It codes for CAISEGQGNEKLFF.